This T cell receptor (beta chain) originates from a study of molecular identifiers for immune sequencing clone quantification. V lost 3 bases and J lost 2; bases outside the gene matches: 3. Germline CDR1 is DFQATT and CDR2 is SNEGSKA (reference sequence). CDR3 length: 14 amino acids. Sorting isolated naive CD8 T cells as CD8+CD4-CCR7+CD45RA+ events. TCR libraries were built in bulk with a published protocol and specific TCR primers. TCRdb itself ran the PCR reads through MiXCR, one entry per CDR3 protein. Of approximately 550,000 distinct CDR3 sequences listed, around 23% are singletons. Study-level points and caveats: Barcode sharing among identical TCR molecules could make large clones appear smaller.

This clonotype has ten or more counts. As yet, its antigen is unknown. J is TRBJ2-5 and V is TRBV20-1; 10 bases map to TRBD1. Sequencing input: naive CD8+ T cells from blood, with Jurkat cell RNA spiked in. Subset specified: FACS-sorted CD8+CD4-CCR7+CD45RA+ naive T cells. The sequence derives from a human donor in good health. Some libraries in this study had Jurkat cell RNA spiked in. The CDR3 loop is CSASGQGEQETQYF. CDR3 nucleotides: TGCAGTGCTAGCGGACAGGGGGAACAAGAGACCCAGTACTTC.